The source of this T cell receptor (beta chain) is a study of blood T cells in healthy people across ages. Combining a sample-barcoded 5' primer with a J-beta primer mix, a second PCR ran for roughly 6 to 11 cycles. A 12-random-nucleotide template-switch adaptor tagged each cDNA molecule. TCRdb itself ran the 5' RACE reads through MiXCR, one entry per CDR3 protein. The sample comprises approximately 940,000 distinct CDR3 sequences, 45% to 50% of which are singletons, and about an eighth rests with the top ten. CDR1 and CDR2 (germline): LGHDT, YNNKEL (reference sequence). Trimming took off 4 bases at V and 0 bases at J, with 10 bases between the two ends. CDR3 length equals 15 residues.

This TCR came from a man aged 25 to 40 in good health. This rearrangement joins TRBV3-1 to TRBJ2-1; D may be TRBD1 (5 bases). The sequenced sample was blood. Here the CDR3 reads CASSPTAYSYNEQFF. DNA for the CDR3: TGTGCCAGCAGCCCGACAGCCTACTCCTACAATGAGCAGTTCTTC.